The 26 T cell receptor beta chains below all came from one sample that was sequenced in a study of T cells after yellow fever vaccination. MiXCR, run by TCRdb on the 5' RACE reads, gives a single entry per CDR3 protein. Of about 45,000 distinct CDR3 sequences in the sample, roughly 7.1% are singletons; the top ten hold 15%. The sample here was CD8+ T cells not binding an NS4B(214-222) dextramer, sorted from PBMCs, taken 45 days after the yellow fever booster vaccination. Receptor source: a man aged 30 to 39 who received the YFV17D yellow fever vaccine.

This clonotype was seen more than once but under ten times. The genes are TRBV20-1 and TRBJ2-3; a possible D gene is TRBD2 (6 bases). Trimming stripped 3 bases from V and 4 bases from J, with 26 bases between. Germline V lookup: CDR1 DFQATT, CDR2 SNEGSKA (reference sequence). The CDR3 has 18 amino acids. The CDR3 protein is CSARILNYIPAGPDTQYF. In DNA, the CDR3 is TGCAGTGCTAGGATCCTTAACTACATCCCAGCGGGTCCAGATACGCAGTATTTT.

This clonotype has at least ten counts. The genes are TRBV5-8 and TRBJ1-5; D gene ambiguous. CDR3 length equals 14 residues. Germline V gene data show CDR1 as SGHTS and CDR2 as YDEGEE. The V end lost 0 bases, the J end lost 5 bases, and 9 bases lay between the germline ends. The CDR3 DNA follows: TGTGCCAGCAGCTTGGCCGCGGGGTATCAGCCCCAGCATTTT. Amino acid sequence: CASSLAAGYQPQHF.

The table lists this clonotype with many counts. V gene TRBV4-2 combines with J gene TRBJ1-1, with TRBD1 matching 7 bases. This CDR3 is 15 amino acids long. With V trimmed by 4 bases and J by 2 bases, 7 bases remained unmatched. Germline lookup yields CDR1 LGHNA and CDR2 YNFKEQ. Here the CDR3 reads CASSPTEGANTEAFF. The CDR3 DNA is TGTGCCAGCAGCCCCACAGAGGGGGCTAACACTGAAGCTTTCTTT.

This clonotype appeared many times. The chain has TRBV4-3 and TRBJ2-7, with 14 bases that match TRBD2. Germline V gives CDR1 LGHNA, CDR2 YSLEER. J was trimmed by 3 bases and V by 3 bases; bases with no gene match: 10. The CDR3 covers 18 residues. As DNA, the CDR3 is TGCGCCAGCAGCCACGGGACTAGCGGGAGTCTTGTCGACTACGAGCAGTACTTC. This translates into CASSHGTSGSLVDYEQYF.

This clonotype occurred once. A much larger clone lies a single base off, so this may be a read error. CDR3 sequence reads: CASSFKVGEAEQYF. CDR3 DNA sequence: TGTGCTAGCAGCTTCAAGGTCGGGGAAGCCGAGCAGTACTTC. This rearrangement joins TRBV7-7 to TRBJ2-7; possible D gene TRBD2, 5 bases. This CDR3 has 14 amino acids. CDR1 and CDR2 (germline): SSHAT, FNYEAQ (reference sequence).

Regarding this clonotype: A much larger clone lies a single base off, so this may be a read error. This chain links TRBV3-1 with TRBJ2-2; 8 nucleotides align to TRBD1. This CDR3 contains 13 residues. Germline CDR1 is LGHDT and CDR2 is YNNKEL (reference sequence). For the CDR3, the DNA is TGTACCAGCACGTTTTCAGGGGGCTGGGAGCTGTTTTTT. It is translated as CTSTFSGGWELFF.

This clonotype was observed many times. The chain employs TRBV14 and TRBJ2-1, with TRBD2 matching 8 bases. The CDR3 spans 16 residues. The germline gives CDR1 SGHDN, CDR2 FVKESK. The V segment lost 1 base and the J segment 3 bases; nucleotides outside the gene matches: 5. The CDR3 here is CASSQVSGRSYNEQFF. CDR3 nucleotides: TGTGCCAGCAGCCAAGTGAGCGGGAGAAGCTACAATGAGCAGTTCTTC.

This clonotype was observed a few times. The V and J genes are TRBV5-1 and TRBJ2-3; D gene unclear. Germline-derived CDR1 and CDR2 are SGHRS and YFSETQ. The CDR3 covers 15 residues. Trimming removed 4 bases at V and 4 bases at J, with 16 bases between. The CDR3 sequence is CASSVLPQAADTQYF. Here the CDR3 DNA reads TGCGCCAGCAGCGTCCTCCCCCAGGCGGCAGATACGCAGTATTTT.

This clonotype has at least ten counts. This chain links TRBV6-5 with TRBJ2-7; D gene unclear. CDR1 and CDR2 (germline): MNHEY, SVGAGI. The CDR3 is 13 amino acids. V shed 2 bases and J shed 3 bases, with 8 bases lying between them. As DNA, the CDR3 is TGTGCCAGCAGTTACACGGAAGGCTACGAGCAGTACTTC. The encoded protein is CASSYTEGYEQYF.

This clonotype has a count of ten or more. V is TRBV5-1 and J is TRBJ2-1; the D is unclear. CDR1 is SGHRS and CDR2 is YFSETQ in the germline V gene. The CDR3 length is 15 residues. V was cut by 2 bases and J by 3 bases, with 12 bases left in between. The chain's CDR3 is CASSLLSDLYNEQFF. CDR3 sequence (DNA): TGCGCCAGCAGCTTATTGTCGGACCTCTACAATGAGCAGTTCTTC.

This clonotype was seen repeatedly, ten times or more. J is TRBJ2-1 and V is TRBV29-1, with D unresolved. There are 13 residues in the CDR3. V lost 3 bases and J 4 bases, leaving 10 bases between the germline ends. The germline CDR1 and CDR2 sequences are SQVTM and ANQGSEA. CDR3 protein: CSVDWAEYNEQFF. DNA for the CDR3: TGCAGCGTTGACTGGGCAGAATACAATGAGCAGTTCTTC.

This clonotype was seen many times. Here the CDR3 DNA reads TGCAGTGCTTTGCTAGCGGGAGGGCCTGGCGGGGAGCTGTTTTTT. Protein: CSALLAGGPGGELFF. The genes are TRBV20-1 and TRBJ2-2; 12 positions agree with TRBD2. The V and J ends lost 5 bases and 7 bases, in that order; junction bases with no gene match: 8. Germline-derived CDR1 and CDR2 are DFQATT and SNEGSKA (reference sequence). CDR3 length equals 15 residues.

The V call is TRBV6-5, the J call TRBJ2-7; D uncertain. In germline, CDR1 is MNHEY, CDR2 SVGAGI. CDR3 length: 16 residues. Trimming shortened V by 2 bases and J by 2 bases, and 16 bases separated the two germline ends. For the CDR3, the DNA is TGTGCCAGCAGTTACGTAAGGCGTCTTGATACCTACGAGCAGTACTTC. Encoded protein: CASSYVRRLDTYEQYF.

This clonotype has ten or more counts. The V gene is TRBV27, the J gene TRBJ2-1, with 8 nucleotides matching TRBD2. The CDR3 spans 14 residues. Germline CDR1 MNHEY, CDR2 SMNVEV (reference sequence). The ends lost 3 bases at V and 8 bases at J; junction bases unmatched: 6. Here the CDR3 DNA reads TGTGCCAGCAGTTTGGGCGGGAGGTGGTATGAGCAGTTCTTC. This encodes CASSLGGRWYEQFF.

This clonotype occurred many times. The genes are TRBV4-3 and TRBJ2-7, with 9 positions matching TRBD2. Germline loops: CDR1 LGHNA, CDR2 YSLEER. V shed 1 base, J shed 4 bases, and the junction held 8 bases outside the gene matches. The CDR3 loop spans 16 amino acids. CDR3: CASSQVLAGAGYEQYF. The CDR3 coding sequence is TGCGCCAGCAGCCAAGTTTTAGCGGGGGCTGGATACGAGCAGTACTTC.

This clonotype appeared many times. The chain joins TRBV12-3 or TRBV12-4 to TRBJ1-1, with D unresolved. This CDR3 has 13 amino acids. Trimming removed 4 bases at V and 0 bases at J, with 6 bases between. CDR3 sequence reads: CASSSGLNTEAFF. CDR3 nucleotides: TGTGCCAGCAGTTCCGGATTGAACACTGAAGCTTTCTTT.

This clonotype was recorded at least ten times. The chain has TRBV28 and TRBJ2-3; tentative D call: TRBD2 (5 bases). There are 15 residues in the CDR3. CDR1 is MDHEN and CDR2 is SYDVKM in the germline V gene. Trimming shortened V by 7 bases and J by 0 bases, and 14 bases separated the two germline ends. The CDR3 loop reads CASMSLGISTDTQYF. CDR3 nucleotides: TGTGCCAGCATGAGTCTCGGGATCAGCACAGATACGCAGTATTTT.

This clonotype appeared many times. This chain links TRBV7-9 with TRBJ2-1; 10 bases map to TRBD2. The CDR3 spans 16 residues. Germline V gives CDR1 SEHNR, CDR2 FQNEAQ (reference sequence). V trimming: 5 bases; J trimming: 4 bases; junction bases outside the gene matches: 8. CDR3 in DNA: TGTGCCAGCAGCCTTCTTTCTAGCGGGGGTTACAATGAGCAGTTCTTC. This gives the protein CASSLLSSGGYNEQFF.

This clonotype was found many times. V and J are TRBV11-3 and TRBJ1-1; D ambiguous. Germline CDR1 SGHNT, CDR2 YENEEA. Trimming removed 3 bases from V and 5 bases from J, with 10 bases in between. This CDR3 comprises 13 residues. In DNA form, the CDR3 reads TGTGCCAGCAGCTTGGCGGCCGGGACTGAAGCTTTCTTT. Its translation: CASSLAAGTEAFF.

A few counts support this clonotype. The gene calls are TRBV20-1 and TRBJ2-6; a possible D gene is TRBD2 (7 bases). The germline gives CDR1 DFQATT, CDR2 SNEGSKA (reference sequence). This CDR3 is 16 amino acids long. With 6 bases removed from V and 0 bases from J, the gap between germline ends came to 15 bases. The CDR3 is CSAQSGEGSGANVLTF. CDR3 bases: TGCAGTGCCCAGTCAGGGGAGGGCTCTGGGGCCAACGTCCTGACTTTC.

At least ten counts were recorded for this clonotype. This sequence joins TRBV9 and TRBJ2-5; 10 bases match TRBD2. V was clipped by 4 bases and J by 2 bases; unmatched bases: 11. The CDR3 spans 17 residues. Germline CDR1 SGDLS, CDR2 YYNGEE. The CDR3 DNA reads TGTGCCAGCAGCTTGCACGGAACTAGCGGGACTCAAGAGACCCAGTACTTC. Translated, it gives CASSLHGTSGTQETQYF.

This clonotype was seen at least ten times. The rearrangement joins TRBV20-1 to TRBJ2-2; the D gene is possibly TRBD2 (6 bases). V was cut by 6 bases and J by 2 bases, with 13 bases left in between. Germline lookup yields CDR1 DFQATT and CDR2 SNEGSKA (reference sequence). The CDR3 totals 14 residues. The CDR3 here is CSAGAGLNTGELFF. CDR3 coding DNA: TGCAGTGCAGGGGCAGGACTAAACACCGGGGAGCTGTTTTTT.

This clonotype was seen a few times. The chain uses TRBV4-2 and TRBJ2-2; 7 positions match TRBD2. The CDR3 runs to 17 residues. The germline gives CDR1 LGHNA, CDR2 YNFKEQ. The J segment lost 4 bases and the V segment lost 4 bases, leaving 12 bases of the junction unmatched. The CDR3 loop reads CASSRLADFLGTGELFF. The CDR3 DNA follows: TGTGCCAGCAGCCGTCTAGCGGACTTCTTGGGCACCGGGGAGCTGTTTTTT.

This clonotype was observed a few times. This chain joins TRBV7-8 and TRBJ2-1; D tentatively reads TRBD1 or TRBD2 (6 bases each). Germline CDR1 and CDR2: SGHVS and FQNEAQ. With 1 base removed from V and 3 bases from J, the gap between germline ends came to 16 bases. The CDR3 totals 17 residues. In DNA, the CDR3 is TGTGCCAGCAGCTTAGGGGGGGCGGGACCAGACTACAATGAGCAGTTCTTC. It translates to CASSLGGAGPDYNEQFF. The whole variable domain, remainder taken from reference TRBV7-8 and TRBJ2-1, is GAGVSQSPRYKVAKRGQDVALRCDPISGHVSLFWYQQALGQGPEFLTYFQNEAQLDKSGLPSDRFFAERPEGSVSTLKIQRTQQEDSAVYLCASSLGGAGPDYNEQFFGPGTRLTVL.

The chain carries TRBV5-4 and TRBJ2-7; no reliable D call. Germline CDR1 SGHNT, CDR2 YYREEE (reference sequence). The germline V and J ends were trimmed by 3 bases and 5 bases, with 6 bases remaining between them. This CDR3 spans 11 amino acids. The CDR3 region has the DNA TGTGCCAGCAGCTCCCCCAACGAGCAGTACTTC. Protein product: CASSSPNEQYF.

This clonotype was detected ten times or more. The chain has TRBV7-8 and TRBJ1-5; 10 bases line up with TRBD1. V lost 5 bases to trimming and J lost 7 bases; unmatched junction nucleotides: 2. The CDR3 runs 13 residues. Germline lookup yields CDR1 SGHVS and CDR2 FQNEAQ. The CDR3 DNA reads TGTGCCAGCAGCACGGGACAGGGGCAGCCCCAGCATTTT. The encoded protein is CASSTGQGQPQHF. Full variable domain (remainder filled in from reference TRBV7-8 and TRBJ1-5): GAGVSQSPRYKVAKRGQDVALRCDPISGHVSLFWYQQALGQGPEFLTYFQNEAQLDKSGLPSDRFFAERPEGSVSTLKIQRTQQEDSAVYLCASSTGQGQPQHFGDGTRLSIL.